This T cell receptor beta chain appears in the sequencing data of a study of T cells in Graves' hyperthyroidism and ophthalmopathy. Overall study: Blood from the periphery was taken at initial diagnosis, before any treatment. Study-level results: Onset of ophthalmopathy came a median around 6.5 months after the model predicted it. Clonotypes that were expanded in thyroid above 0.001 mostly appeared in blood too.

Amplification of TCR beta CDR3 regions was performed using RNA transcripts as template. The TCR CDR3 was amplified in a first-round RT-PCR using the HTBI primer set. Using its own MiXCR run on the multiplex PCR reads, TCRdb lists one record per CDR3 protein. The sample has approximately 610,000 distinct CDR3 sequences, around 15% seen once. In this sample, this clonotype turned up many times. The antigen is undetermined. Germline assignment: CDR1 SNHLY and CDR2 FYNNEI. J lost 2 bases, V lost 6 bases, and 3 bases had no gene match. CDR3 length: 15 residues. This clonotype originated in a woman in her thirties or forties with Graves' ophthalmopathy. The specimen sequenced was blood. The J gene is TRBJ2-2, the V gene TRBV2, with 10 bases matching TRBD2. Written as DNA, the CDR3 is TGTGCCAGCAGCCGACTAGCGGGTAACACCGGGGAGCTGTTTTTT. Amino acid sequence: CASSRLAGNTGELFF.